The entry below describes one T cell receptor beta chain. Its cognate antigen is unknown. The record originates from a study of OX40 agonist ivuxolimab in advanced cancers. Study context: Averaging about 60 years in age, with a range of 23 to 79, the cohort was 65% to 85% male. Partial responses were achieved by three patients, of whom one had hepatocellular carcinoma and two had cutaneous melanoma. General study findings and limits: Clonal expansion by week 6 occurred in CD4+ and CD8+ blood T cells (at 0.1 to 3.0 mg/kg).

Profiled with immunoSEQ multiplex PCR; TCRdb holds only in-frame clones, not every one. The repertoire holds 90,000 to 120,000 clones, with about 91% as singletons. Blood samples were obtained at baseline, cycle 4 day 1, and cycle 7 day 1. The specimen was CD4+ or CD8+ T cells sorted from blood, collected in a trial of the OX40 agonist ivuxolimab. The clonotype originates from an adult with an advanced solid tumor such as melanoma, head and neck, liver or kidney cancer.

The CDR3 DNA reads as TGTGCCACCTACCCGGACAGGGCTACCTACAATGAGCAGTTCTTC. Its translation: CATYPDRATYNEQFF. The chain couples TRBV2 to TRBJ2-1; TRBD1 matches 8 bases. The CDR3 totals 15 residues. Germline CDR1 and CDR2: SNHLY and FYNNEI. The V segment lost 10 bases and the J segment 2 bases; nucleotides outside the gene matches: 10.